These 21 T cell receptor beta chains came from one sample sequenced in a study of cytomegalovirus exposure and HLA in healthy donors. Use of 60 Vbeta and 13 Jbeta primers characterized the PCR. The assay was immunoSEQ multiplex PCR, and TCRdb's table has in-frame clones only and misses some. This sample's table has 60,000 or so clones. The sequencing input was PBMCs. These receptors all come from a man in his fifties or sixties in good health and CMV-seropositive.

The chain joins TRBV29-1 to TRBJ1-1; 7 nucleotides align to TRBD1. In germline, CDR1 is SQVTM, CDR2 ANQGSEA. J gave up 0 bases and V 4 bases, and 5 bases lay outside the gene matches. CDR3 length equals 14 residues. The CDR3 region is CSVADRVMNTEAFF. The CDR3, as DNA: TGCAGCGTTGCTGACAGGGTCATGAACACTGAAGCTTTCTTT.

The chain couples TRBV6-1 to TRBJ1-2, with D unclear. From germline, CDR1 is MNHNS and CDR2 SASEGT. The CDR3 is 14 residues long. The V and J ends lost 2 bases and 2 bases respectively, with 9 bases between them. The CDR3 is CASSESRSNYGYTF. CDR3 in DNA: TGTGCCAGCAGTGAATCCCGGTCGAACTATGGCTACACCTTC.

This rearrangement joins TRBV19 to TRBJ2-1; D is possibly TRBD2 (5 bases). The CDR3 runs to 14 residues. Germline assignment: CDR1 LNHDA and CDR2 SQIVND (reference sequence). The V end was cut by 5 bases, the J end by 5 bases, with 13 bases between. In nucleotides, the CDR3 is TGTGCCAGTAGTCCCCGGGATGACGACAATGAGCAGTTCTTC. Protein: CASSPRDDDNEQFF.

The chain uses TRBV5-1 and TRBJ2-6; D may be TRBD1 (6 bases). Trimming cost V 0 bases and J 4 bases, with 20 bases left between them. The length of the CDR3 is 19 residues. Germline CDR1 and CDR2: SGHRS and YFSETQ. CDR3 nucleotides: TGCGCCAGCAGCTTGGCCGTGGCGACAGGAGGAGCGGGGGCCAACGTCCTGACTTTC. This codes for CASSLAVATGGAGANVLTF.

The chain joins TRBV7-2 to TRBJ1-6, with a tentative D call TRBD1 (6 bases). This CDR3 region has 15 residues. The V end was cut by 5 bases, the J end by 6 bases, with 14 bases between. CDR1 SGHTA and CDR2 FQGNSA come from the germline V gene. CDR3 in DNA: TGTGCCAGCAGCCCCGAACAGGGCGCTAATTCACCCCTCCACTTT. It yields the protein CASSPEQGANSPLHF.

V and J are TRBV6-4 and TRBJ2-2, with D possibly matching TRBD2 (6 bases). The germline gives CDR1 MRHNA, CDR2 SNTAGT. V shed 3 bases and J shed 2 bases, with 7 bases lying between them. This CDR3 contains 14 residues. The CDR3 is CASSETSNTGELFF. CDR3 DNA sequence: TGTGCCAGCAGTGAGACTAGTAACACCGGGGAGCTGTTTTTT.

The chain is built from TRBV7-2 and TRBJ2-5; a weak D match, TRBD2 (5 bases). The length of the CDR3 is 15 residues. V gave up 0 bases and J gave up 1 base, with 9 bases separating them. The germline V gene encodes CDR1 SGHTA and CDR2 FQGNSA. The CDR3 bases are TGTGCCAGCAGCTTAGCGAGGGCCTTCCAAGAGACCCAGTACTTC. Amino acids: CASSLARAFQETQYF.

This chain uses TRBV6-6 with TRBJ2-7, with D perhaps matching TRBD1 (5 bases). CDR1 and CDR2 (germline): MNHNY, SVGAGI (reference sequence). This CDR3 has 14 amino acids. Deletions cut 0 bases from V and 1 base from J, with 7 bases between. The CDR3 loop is CASSYSKGSYEQYF. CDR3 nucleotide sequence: TGTGCCAGCAGTTACTCCAAGGGGTCCTACGAGCAGTACTTC.

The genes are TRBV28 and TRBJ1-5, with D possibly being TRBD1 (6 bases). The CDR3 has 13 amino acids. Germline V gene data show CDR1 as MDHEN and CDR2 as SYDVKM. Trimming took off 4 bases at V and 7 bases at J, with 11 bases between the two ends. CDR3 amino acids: CASSSTGYQPQHF. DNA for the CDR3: TGTGCCAGCAGTTCCACAGGGTACCAGCCCCAGCATTTT.

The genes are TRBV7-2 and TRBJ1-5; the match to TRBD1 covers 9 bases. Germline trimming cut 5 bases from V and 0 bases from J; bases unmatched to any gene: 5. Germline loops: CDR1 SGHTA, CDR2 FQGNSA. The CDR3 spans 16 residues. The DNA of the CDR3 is TGTGCCAGCAGCGCTAGACAGGGGGGTAGCAATCAGCCCCAGCATTTT. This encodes CASSARQGGSNQPQHF.

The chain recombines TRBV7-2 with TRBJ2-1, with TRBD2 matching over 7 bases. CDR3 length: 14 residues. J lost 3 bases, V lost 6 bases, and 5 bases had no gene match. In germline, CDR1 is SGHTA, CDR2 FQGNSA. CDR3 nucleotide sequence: TGTGCCAGCAGTCTTGGACTAGGCTACAATGAGCAGTTCTTC. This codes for CASSLGLGYNEQFF.

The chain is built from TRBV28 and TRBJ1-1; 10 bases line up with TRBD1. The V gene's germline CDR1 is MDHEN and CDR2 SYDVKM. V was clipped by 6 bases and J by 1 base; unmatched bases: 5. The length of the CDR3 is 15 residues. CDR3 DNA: TGTGCCAGCAGCCACCGGACAGGGGGGAACACTGAAGCTTTCTTT. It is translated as CASSHRTGGNTEAFF.

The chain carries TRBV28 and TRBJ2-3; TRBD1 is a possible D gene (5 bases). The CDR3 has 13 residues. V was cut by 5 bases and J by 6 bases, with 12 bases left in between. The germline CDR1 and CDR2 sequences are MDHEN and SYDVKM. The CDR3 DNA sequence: TGTGCCAGCAGTCCCAATGGGGCGGATACGCAGTATTTT. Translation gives CASSPNGADTQYF.

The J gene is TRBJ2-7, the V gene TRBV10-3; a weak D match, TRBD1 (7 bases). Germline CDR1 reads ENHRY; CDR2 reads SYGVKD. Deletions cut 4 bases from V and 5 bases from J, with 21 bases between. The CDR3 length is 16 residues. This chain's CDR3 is CAISALTHRGGNEQYF. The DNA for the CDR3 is TGTGCCATCAGTGCGTTAACCCACAGGGGAGGCAACGAGCAGTACTTC.

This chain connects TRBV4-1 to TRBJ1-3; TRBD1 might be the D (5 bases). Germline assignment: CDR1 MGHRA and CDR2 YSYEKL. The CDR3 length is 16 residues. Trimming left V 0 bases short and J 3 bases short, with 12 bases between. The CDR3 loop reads CASSQDTGQGGNTIYF. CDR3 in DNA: TGCGCCAGCAGCCAAGATACGGGCCAGGGTGGAAACACCATATATTTT.

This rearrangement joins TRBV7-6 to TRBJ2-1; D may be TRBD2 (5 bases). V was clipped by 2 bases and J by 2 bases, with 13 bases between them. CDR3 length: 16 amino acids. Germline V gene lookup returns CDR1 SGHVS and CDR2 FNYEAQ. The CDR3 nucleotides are TGTGCCAGCAGCTTACTGGGAGAGGTCCCCTACAATGAGCAGTTCTTC. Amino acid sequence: CASSLLGEVPYNEQFF.

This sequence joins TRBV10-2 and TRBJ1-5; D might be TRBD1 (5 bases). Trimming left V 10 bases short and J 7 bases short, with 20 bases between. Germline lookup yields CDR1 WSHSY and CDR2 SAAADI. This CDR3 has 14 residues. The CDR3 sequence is CATLPTAEGQPQHF. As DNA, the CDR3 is TGCGCCACCCTCCCGACAGCCGAAGGGCAGCCCCAGCATTTT.

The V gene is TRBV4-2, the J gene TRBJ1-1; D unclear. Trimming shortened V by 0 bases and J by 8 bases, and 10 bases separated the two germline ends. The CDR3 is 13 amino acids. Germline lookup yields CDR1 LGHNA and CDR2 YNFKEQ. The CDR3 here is CASSQDEAREAFF. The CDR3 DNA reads TGTGCCAGCAGCCAAGATGAGGCAAGGGAAGCTTTCTTT.

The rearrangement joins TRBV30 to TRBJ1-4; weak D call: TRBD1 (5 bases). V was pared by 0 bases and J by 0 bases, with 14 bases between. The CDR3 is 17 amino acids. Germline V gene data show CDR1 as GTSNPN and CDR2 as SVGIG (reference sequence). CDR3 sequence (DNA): TGTGCCTGGAGTGTAAGGGGCCTCCGGGCAACTAATGAAAAACTGTTTTTT. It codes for CAWSVRGLRATNEKLFF.

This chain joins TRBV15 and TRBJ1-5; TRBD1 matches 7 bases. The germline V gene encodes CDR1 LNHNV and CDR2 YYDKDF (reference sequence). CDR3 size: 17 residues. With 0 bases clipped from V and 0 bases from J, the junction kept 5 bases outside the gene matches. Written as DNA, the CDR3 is TGTGCCACCAGCAGAGAAGGGGACAGCTATAGCAATCAGCCCCAGCATTTT. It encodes CATSREGDSYSNQPQHF.

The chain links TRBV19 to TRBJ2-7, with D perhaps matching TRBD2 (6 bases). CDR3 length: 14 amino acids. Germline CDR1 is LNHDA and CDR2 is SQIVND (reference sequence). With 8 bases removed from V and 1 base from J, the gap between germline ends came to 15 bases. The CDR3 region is CASGTGLPSYEQYF. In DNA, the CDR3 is TGTGCCAGTGGAACGGGACTCCCGTCCTACGAGCAGTACTTC.